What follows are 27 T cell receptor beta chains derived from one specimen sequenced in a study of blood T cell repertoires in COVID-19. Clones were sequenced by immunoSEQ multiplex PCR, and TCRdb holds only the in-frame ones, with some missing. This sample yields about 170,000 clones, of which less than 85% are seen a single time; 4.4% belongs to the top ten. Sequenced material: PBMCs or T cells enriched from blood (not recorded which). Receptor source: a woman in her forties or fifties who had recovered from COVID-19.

The CDR3 nucleotides read TGTGCCAGCAGCCCGGCAGGGTATAATTCACCCCTCCACTTT. Translation: CASSPAGYNSPLHF. This chain joins TRBV7-8 and TRBJ1-6, with D tentatively TRBD1 (5 bases). The germline V and J ends were trimmed by 5 bases and 4 bases, with 9 bases remaining between them. The CDR3 totals 14 residues. Germline CDR1 reads SGHVS; CDR2 reads FQNEAQ.

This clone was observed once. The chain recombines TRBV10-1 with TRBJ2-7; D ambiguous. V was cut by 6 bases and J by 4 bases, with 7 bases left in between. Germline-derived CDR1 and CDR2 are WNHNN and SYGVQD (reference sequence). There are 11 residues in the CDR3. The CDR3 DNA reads TGCGCCAGCAGCTATAAATACGAGCAGTACGTC. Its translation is CASSYKYEQYV.

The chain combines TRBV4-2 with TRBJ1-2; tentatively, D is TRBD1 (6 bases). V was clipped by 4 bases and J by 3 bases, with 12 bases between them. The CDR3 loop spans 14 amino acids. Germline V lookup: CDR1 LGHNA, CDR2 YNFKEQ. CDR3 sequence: CASSPRTADYGYTF. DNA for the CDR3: TGTGCCAGCAGCCCGAGGACAGCCGACTATGGCTACACCTTC.

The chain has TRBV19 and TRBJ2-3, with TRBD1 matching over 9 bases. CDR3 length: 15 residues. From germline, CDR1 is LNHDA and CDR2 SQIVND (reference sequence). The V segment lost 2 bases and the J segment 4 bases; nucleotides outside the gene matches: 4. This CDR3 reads CASSIPGQGPDTQYF. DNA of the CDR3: TGTGCCAGTAGTATACCGGGACAGGGCCCAGATACGCAGTATTTT.

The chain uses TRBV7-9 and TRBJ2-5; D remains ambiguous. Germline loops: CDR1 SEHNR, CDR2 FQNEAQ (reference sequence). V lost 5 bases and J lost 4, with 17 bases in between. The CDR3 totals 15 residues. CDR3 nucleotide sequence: TGTGCCAGCAGCCAACTAAAGATAGAGCCAGAGACCCAGTACTTC. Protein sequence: CASSQLKIEPETQYF.

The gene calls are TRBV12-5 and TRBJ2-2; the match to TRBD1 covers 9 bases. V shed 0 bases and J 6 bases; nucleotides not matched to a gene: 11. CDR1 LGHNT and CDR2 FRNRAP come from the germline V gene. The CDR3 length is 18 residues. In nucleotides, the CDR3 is TGTGCTAGTGGTTTGGTACATTTAGGGACAGGGCCTCCCGGGGAGCTGTTTTTT. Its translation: CASGLVHLGTGPPGELFF.

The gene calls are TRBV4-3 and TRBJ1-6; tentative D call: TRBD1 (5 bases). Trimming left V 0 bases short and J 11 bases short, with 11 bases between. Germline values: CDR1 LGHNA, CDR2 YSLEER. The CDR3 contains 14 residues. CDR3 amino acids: CASSQDRGVTPLHF. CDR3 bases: TGCGCCAGCAGCCAAGATCGGGGGGTAACACCCCTCCACTTT.

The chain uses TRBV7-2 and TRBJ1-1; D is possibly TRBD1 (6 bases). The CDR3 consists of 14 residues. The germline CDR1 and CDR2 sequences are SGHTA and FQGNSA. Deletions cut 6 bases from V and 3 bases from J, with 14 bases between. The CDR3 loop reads CASRGGGRYTEAFF. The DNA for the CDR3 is TGTGCCAGCAGGGGAGGGGGGAGATACACTGAAGCTTTCTTT.

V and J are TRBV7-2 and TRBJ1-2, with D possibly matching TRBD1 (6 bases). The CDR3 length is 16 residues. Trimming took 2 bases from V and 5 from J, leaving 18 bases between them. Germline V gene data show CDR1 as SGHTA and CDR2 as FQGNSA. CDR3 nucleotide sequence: TGTGCCAGCAGCTTAAGTGGACAGCCAAGCCTTTATGGCTACACCTTC. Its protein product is CASSLSGQPSLYGYTF.

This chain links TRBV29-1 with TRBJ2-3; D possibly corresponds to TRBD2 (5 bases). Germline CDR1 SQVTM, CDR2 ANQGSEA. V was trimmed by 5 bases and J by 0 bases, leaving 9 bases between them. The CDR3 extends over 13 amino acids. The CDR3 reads CSVLDYSTDTQYF. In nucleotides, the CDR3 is TGCAGCGTTCTCGACTATAGCACAGATACGCAGTATTTT.

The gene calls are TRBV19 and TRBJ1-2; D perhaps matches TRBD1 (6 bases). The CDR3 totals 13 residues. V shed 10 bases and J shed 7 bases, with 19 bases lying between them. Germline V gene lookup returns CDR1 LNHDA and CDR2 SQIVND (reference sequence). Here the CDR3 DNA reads TGTGCCACCCGGCGGGGGGGCTTGTCTGGCTACACCTTC. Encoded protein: CATRRGGLSGYTF.

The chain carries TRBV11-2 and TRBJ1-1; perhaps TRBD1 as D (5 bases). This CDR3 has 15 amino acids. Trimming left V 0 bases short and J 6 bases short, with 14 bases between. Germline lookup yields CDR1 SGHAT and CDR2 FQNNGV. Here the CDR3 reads CASSLEPGRVPEAFF. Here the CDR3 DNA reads TGTGCCAGCAGCTTAGAGCCAGGGAGGGTTCCTGAAGCTTTCTTT.

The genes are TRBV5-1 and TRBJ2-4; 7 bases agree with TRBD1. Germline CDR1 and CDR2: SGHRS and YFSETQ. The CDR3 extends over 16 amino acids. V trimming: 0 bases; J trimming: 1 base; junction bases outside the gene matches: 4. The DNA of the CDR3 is TGCGCCAGCAGCTTGGAAGGGGGCCGGGCCAAAAACATTCAGTACTTC. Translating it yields CASSLEGGRAKNIQYF.

CDR3 DNA: TGTGCCAGCTCGCCCGGGAGGCAAGAGACCCAGTACTTC. Encoded protein: CASSPGRQETQYF. The rearrangement joins TRBV18 to TRBJ2-5; TRBD2 aligns across 7 bases. The CDR3 is made up of 13 amino acids. The V segment lost 6 bases and the J segment 2 bases; nucleotides outside the gene matches: 3. Germline CDR1 is KGHSH and CDR2 is LQKENI.

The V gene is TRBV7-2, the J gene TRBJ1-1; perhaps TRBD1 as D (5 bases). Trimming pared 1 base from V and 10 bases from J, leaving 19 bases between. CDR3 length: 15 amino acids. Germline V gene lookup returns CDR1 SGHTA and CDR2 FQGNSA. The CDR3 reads CASSLEPRPSQGAFF. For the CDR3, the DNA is TGTGCCAGCAGCTTAGAGCCCCGACCATCCCAGGGAGCTTTCTTT.

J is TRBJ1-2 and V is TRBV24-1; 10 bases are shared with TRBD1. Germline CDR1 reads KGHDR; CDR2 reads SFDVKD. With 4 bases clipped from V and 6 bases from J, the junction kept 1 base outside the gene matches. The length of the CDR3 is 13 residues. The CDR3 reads CATSDGTGDGYTF. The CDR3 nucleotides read TGTGCCACCAGTGACGGGACAGGGGATGGCTACACCTTC.

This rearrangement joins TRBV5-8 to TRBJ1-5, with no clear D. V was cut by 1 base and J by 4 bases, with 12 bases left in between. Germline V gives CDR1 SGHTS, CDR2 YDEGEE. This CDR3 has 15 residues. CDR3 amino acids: CASSLRGTSNQPQHF. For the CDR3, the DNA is TGTGCCAGCAGCTTGCGGGGAACCTCTAATCAGCCCCAGCATTTT.

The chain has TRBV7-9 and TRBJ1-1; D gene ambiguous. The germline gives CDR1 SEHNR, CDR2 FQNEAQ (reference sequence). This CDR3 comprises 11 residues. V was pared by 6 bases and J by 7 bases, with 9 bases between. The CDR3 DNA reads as TGTGCCAGCAGTCAGGTTTATGAAGCTTTCTTT. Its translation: CASSQVYEAFF. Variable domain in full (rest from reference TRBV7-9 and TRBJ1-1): DTGVSQNPRHKITKRGQNVTFRCDPISEHNRLYWYRQTLGQGPEFLTYFQNEAQLEKSRLLSDRFSAERPKGSFSTLEIQRTEQGDSAMYLCASSQVYEAFFGQGTRLTVV.

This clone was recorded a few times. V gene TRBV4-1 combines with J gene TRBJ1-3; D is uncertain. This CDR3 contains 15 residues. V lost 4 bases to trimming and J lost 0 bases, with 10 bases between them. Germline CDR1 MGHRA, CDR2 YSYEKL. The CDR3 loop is CASSLDGVSGNTIYF. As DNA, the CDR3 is TGCGCCAGCAGCCTAGACGGAGTCTCTGGAAACACCATATATTTT.

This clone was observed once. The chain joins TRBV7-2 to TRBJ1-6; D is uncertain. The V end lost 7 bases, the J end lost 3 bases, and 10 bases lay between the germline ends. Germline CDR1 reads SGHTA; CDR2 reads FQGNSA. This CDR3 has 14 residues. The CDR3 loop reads CASTNKFYNSPLHF. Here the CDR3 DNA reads TGTGCCAGCACAAACAAGTTCTATAATTCACCCCTCCACTTT.

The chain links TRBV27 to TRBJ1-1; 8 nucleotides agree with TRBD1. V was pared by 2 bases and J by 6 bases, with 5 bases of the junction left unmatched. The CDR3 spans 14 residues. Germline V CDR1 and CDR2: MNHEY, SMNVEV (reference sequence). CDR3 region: CASSLPDRGAEAFF. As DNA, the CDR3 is TGTGCCAGCAGTTTACCTGACAGGGGCGCTGAAGCTTTCTTT.

CDR3 nucleotides: TGTGCCAGCAGCTTAATAACGGGCACCGGGGAGCTGTTTTTT. This sequence encodes CASSLITGTGELFF. V gene TRBV11-3 combines with J gene TRBJ2-2, with D unclear. Germline CDR1 is SGHNT and CDR2 is YENEEA. V was shortened by 2 bases and J by 4 bases, with 8 bases between the two germline ends. CDR3 size: 14 residues.

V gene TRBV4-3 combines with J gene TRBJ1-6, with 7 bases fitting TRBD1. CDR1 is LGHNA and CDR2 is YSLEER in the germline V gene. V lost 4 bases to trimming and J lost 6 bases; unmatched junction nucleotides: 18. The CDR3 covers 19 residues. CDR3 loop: CASSRDVPETGKVNSPLHF. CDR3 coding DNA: TGCGCCAGCAGCCGAGATGTCCCCGAGACAGGGAAGGTTAATTCACCCCTCCACTTT.

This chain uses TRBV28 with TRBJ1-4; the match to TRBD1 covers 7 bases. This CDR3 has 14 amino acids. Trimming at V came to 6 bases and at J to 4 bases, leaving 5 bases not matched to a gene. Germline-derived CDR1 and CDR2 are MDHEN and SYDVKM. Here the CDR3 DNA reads TGTGCCAGCAGCACAGGGGCGGGTAATGAAAAACTGTTTTTT. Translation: CASSTGAGNEKLFF.

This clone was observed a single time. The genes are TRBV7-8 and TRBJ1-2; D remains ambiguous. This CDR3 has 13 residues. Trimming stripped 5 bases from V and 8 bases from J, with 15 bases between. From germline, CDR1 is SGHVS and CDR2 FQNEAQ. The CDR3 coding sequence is TGTGCCAGCAGCCCTTTTGGAGAATACGGCTACACCTTC. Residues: CASSPFGEYGYTF.

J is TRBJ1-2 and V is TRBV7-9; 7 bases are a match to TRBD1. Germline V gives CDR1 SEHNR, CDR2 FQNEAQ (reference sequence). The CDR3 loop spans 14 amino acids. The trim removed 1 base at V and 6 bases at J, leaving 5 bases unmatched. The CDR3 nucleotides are TGTGCCAGCAGCTTAGTTCAGGGGGTGAATGGCTACACCTTC. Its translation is CASSLVQGVNGYTF.

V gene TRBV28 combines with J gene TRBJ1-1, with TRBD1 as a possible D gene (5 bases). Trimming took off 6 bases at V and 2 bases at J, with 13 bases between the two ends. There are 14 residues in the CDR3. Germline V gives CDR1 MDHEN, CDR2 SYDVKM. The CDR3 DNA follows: TGTGCCAGCAGCAGGAATCAGGGTAACACTGAAGCTTTCTTT. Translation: CASSRNQGNTEAFF. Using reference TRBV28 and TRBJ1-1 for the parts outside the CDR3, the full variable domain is DVKVTQSSRYLVKRTGEKVFLECVQDMDHENMFWYRQDPGLGLRLIYFSYDVKMKEKGDIPEGYSVSREKKERFSLILESASTNQTSMYLCASSRNQGNTEAFFGQGTRLTVV.